This TCR beta chain was identified in a study of cytomegalovirus exposure and HLA in healthy donors. Study as a whole: In a later analysis, it was reported that the approximately 110 validation repertoires had been produced on the same platform as the 550 to 850 repertoires belonging to the first cohort.

V was clipped by 2 bases and J by 8 bases; unmatched bases: 4. This CDR3 is built from 15 residues. Germline loops: CDR1 GTSNPN, CDR2 SVGIG (reference sequence). The protocol was immunoSEQ multiplex PCR, while the TCRdb copy is restricted to in-frame clones and leaves out a portion. Found here are 85,000 to 120,000 clones, less than 95% of them singletons; the top ten hold 0.89%. Concerning this clone itself: What it recognizes is unknown.

The donors were part of the approximately 120-subject validation cohort, which stood apart from the roughly 700-subject first cohort. Overall study findings and caveats: Reportedly, cytomegalovirus status was diagnosed with high sensitivity and specificity.

Sample: PBMCs. The source is a woman aged 18-29 years in good health and CMV-seronegative. The chain uses TRBV30 and TRBJ2-1; the match to TRBD2 covers 15 bases. CDR3 loop: CAWSLGLAGGDEQFF. The CDR3 coding sequence is TGTGCCTGGAGTCTAGGACTAGCGGGGGGGGATGAGCAGTTCTTC.